This TCR beta chain is drawn from a study of cytomegalovirus exposure and HLA in healthy donors. Primers for the PCR totalled 60 Vbeta and 13 Jbeta. Sequenced by immunoSEQ multiplex PCR; TCRdb stores in-frame clones only, minus some. The table includes about 170,000 clones, under 80% detected once. The CDR3 spans 15 residues. Trimming cost V 2 bases and J 2 bases; bases outside gene matches: 5. Germline loops: CDR1 SQVTM, CDR2 ANQGSEA. As for the donors, each was a healthy bone marrow donor. This chain connects TRBV29-1 to TRBJ2-3; 9 bases match TRBD1. The sample was PBMCs. The receptor's source is a woman aged 45-65 years in good health and CMV-seropositive. The CDR3 nucleotides read TGCAGCGTTGAAACCCGGGACAGGGACACAGATACGCAGTATTTT. It encodes CSVETRDRDTDTQYF.